This T cell receptor beta chain was obtained from a study of spatial heterogeneity in lung cancer. This clonotype is judged medium-sized. In TCRdb, the 5' RACE reads were re-called with MiXCR into one record per CDR3 protein. The sample lists approximately 1,900 distinct CDR3 sequences, 7.8% occurring once. In germline, CDR1 is SGHTA, CDR2 FQGNSA. The V gene end was trimmed by 0 bases and the J gene end by 6 bases; junction bases not matched to a gene: 8. The CDR3 extends over 16 amino acids. Time point defined: sample taken at primary tumor resection. Whole RNA came from tumor, nontumor lung or frozen PBMC and was sequenced without being sorted.

This receptor was taken from a male donor with early-stage non-small cell lung cancer. The sequences come from normal lung tissue next to the tumor, collected at surgery. The chain carries TRBV7-2 and TRBJ2-7, with 10 bases lining up with TRBD1. DNA for the CDR3: TGTGCCAGCAGCTTAGCGCTGGGACAGGGGACGGGCGAGCAGTACTTC. Translating gives CASSLALGQGTGEQYF.